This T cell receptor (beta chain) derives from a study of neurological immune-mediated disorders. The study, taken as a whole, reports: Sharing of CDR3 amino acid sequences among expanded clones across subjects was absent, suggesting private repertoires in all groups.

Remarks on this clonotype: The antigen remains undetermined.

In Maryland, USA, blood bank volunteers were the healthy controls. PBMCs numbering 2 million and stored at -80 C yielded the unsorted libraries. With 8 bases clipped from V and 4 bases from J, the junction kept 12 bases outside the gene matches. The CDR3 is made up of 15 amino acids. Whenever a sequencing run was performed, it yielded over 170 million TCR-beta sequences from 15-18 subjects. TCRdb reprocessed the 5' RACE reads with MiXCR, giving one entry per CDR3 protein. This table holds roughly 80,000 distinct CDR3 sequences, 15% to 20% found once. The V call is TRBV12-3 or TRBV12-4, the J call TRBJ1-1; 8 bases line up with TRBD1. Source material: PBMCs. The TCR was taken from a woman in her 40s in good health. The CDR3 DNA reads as TGTGCCAGCGAGTCCCTGGACAGGGTGGGCACTGAAGCTTTCTTT. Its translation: CASESLDRVGTEAFF.